The entry below gives a single T cell receptor beta chain sequence along with its context. As yet, its antigen is unknown. The CDR3 is 13 residues long. Germline V gene lookup returns CDR1 WNHNN and CDR2 SYGVQD (reference sequence). Trimming removed 4 bases at V and 5 bases at J, with 12 bases between. The data stem from a study of OX40 agonist ivuxolimab in advanced cancers. Study information: Ivuxolimab was delivered to patients intravenously every 2 weeks at doses spanning 0.01 to 10 mg/kg. Findings of the study overall: No antigen was identified for the clonally expanded peripheral T cells.

Clones were sequenced by immunoSEQ multiplex PCR, and TCRdb holds only the in-frame ones, with some missing. The table shows 15,000 to 20,000 clones, with approximately 86% occurring only once. The gene calls are TRBV10-1 and TRBJ2-7, with unresolved D. This sequence originates from an adult with an advanced solid tumor such as melanoma, head and neck, liver or kidney cancer. The sample in question was CD4+ or CD8+ T cells sorted from blood, obtained in a trial of the OX40 agonist ivuxolimab. The CDR3 region is CASSVQVGDEQYF. Written as DNA, the CDR3 is TGCGCCAGCAGTGTCCAGGTTGGTGACGAGCAGTACTTC.